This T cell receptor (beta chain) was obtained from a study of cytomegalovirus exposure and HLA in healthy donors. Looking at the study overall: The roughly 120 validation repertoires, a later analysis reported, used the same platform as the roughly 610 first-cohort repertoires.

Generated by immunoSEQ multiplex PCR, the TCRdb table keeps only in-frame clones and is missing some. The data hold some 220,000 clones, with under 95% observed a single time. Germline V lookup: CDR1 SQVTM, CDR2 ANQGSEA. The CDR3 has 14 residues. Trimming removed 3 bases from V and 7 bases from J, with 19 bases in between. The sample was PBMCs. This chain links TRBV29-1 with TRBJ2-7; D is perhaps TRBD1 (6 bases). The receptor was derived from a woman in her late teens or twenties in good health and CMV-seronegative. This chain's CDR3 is CSVEGPGVSGEQYF. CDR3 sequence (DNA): TGCAGCGTTGAGGGACCAGGGGTCTCGGGTGAGCAGTACTTC.